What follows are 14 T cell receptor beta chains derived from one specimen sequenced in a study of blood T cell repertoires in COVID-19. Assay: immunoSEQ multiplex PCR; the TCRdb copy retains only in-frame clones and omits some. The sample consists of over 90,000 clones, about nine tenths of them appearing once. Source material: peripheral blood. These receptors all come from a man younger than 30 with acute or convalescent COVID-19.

The CDR3 DNA is TGTGCCAGCAGTCAGGGACAGCGGGCAAACTTCTATGGCTACACCTTC. This translates into CASSQGQRANFYGYTF. The chain employs TRBV27 and TRBJ1-2, with 7 bases fitting TRBD1. Germline lookup yields CDR1 MNHEY and CDR2 SMNVEV (reference sequence). This CDR3 is 16 amino acids long. With V trimmed by 5 bases and J by 4 bases, 13 bases remained unmatched.

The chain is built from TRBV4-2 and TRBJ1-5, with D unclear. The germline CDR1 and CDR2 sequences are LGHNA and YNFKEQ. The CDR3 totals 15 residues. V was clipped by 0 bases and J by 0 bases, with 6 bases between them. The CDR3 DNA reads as TGTGCCAGCAGCCAAGATGTAAATAGCAATCAGCCCCAGCATTTT. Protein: CASSQDVNSNQPQHF.

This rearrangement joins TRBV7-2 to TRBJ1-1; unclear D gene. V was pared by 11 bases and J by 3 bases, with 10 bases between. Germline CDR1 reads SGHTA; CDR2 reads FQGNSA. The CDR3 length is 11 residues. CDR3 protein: CASAGYTEAFF. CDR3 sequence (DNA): TGTGCCTCCGCGGGGTACACTGAAGCTTTCTTT.

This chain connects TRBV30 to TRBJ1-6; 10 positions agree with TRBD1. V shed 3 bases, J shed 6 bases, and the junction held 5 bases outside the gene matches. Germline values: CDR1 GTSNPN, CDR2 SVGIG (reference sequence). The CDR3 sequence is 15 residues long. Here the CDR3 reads CAWSAGQGLNSPLHF. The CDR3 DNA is TGTGCCTGGAGCGCGGGACAGGGGCTTAATTCACCCCTCCACTTT.

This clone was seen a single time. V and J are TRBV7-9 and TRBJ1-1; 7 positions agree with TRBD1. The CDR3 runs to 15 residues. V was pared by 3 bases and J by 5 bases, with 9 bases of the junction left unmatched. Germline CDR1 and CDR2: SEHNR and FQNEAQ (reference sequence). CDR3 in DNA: TGTGCCAGCAGCTTCTATATGAGGGGGCCGACTGAAGCTTTCTTT. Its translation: CASSFYMRGPTEAFF.

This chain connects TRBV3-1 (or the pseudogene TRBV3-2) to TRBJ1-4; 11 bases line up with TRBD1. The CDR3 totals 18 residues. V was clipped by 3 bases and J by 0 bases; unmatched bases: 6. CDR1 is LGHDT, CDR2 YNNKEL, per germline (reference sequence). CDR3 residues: CASSHPGQGAATNEKLFF. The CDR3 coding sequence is TGTGCCAGCAGCCATCCCGGACAGGGGGCTGCAACTAATGAAAAACTGTTTTTT.

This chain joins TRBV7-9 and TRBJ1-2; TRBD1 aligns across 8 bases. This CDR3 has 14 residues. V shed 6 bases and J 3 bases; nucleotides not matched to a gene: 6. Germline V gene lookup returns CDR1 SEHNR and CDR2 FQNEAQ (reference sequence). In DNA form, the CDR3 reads TGTGCCAGCAGTTCACAGGGGGTGGACTATGGCTACACCTTC. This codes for CASSSQGVDYGYTF.

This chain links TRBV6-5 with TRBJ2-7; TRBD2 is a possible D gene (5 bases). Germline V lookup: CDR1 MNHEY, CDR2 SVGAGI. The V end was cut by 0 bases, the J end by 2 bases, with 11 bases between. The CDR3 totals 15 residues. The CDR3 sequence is CASSYSRGLPYEQYF. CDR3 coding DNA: TGTGCCAGCAGTTACTCCCGGGGTCTACCCTACGAGCAGTACTTC.

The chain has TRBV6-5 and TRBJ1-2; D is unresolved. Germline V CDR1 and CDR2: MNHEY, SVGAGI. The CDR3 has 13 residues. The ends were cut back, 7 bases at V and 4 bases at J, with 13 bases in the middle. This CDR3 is CASTPRGGYGYTF. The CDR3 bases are TGTGCCAGCACCCCTCGCGGTGGCTATGGCTACACCTTC.

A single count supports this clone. The CDR3 bases are TGTGCCTCAAAAGGGGTACAGGGGGCGATCGGCACTGAAGCTTTCTTT. It is translated as CASKGVQGAIGTEAFF. This chain joins TRBV30 and TRBJ1-1; 9 bases agree with TRBD1. With V trimmed by 7 bases and J by 4 bases, 16 bases remained unmatched. Germline CDR1 is GTSNPN and CDR2 is SVGIG (reference sequence). The CDR3 is made up of 16 amino acids. Filled out from reference TRBV30 and TRBJ1-1, the complete variable domain reads SQTIHQWPATLVQPVGSPLSLECTVEGTSNPNLYWYRQAAGRGLQLLFYSVGIGQISSEVPQNLSASRPQDRQFILSSKKLLLSDSGFYLCASKGVQGAIGTEAFFGQGTRLTVV.

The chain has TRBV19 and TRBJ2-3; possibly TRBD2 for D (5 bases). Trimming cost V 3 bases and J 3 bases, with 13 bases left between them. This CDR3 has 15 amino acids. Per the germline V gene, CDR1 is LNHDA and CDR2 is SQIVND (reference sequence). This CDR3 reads CASSIDGSGTDTQYF. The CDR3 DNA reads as TGTGCCAGTAGTATTGACGGTTCGGGGACAGATACGCAGTATTTT.

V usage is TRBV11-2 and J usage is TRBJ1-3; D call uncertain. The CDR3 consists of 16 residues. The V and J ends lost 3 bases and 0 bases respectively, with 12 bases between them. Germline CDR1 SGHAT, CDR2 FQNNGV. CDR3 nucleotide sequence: TGTGCCAGCAGCTTGTACGTACAGACCTCTGGAAACACCATATATTTT. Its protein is CASSLYVQTSGNTIYF.

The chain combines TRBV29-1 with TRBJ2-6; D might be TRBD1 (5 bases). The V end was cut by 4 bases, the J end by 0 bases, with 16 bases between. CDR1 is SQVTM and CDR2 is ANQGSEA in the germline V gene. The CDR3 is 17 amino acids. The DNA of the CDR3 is TGCAGCGTTGGCGGACACATTGTCAACTCTGGGGCCAACGTCCTGACTTTC. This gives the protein CSVGGHIVNSGANVLTF.

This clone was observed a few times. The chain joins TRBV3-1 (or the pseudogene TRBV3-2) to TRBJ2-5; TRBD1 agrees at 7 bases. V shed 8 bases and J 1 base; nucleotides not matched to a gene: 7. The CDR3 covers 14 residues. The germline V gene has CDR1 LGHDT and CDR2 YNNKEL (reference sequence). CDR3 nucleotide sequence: TGTGCCAGCGAAAGACAGGGTCCCCAAGAGACCCAGTACTTC. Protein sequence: CASERQGPQETQYF.